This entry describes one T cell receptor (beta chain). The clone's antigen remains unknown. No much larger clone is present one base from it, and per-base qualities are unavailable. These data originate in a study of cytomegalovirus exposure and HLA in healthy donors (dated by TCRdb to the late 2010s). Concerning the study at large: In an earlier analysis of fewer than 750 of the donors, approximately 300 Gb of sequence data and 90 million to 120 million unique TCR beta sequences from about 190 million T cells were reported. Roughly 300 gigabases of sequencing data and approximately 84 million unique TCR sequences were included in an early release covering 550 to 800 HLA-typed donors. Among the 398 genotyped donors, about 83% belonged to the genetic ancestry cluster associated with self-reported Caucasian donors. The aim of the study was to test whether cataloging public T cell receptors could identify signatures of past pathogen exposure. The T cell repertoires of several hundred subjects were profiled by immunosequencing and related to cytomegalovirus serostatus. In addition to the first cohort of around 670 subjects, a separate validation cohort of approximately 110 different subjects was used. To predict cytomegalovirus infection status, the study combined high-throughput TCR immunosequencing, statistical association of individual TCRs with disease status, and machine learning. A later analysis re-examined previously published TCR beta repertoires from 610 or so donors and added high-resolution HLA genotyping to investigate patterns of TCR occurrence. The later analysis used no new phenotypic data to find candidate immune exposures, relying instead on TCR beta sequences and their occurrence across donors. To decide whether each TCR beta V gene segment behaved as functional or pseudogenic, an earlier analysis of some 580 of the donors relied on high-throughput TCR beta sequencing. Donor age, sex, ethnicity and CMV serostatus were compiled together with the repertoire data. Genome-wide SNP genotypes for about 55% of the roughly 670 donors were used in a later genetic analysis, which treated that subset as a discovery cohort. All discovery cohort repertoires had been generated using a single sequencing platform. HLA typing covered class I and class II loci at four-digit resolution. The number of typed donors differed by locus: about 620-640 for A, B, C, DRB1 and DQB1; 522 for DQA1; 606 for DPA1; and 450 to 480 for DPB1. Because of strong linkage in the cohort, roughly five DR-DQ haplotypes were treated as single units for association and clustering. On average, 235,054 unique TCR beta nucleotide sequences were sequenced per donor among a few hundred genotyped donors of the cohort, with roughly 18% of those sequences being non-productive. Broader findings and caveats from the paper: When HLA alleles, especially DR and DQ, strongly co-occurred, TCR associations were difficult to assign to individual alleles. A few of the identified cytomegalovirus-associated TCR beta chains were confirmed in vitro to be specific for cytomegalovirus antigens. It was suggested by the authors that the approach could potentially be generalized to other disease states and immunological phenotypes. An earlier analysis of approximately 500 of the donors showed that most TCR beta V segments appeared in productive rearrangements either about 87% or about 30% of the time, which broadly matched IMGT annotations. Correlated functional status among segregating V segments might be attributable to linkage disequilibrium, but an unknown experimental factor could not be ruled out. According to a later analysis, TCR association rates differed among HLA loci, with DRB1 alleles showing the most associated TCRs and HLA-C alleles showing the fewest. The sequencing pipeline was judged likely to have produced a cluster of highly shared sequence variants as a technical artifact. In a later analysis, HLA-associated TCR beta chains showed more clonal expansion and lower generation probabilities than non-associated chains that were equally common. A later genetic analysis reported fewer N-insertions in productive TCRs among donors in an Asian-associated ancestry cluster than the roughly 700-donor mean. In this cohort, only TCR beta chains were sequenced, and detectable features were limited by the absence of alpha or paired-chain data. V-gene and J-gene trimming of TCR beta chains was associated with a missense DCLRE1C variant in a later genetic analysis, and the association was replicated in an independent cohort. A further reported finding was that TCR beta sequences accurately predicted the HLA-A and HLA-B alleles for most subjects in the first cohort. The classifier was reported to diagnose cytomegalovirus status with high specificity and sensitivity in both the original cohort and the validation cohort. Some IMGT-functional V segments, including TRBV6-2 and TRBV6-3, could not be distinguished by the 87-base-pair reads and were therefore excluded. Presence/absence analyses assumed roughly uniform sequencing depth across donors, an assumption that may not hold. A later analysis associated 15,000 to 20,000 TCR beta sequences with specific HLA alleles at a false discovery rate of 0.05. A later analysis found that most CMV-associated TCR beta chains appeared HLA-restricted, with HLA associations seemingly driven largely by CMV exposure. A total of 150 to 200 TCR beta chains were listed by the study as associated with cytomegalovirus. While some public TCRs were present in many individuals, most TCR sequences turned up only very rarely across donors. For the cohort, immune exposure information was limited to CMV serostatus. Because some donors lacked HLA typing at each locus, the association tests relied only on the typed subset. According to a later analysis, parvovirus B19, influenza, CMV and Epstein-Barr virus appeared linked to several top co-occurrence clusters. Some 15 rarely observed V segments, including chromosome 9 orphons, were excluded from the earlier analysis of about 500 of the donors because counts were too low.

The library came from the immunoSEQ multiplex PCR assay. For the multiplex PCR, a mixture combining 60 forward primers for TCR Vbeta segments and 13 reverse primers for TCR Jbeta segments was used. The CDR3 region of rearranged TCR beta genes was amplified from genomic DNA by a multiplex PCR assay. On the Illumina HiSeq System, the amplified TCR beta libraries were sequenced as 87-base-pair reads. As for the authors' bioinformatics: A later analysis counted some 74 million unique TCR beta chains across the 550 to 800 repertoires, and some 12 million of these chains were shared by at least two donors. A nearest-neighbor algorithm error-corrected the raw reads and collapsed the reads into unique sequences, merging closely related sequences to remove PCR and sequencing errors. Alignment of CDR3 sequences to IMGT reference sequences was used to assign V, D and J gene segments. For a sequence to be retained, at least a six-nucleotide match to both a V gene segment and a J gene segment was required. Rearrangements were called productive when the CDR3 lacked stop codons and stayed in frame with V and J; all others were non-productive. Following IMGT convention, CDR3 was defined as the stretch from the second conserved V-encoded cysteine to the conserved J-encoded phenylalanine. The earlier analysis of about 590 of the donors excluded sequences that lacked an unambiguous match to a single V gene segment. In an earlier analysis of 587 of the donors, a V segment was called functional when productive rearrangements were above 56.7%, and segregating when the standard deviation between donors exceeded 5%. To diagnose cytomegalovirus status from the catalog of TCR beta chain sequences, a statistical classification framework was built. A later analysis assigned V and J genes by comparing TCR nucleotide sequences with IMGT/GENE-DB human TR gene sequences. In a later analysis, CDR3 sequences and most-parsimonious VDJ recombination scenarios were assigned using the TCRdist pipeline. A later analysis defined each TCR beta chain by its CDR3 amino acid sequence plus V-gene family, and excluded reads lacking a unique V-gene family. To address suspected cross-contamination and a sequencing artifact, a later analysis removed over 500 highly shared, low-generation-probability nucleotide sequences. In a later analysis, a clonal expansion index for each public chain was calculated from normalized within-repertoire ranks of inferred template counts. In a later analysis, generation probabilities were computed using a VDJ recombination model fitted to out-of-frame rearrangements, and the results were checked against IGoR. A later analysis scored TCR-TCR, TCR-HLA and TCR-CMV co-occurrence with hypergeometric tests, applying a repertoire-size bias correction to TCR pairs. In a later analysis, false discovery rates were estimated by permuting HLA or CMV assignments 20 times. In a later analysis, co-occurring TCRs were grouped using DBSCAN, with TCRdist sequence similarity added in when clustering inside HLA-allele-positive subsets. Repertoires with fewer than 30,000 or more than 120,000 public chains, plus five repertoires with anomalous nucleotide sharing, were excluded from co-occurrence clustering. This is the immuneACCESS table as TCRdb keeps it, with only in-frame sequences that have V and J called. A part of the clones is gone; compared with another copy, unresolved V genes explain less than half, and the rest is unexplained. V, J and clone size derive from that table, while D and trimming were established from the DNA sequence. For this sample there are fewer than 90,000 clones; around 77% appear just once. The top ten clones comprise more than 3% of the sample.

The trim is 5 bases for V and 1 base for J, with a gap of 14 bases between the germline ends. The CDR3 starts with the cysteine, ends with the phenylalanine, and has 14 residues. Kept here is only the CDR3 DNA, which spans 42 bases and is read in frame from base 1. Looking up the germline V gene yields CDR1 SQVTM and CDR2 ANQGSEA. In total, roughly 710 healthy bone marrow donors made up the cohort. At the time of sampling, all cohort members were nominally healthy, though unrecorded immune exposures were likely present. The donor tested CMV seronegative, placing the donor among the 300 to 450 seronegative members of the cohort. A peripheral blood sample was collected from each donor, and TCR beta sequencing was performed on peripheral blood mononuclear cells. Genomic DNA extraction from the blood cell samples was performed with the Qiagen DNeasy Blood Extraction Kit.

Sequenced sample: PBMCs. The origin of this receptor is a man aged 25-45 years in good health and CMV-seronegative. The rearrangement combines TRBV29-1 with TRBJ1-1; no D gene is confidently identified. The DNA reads TGCAGCGTTTATCATCGAGGTCAGAACACTGAAGCTTTCTTT. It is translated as CSVYHRGQNTEAFF.